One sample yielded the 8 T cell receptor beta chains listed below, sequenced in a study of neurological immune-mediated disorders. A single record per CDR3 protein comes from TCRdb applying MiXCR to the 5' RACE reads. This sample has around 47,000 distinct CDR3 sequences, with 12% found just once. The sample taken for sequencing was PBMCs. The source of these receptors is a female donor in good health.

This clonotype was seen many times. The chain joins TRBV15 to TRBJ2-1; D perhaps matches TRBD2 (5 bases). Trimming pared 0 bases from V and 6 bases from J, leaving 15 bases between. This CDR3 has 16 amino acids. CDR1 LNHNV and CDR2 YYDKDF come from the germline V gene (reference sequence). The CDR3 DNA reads TGTGCCACCAGCAGAGATCTGGGTCGGGGTTCCAATGAGCAGTTCTTC. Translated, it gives CATSRDLGRGSNEQFF. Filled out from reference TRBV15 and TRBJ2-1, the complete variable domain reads DAMVIQNPRYQVTQFGKPVTLSCSQTLNHNVMYWYQQKSSQAPKLLFHYYDKDFNNEADTPDNFQSRRPNTSFCFLDIRSPGLGDTAMYLCATSRDLGRGSNEQFFGPGTRLTVL.

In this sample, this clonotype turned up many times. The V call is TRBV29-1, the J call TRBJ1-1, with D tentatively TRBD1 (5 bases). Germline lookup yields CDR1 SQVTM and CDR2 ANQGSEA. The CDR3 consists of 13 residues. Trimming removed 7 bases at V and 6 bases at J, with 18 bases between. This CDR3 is CSAQDGANPEAFF. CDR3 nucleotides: TGCAGCGCCCAGGATGGGGCCAACCCTGAAGCTTTCTTT.

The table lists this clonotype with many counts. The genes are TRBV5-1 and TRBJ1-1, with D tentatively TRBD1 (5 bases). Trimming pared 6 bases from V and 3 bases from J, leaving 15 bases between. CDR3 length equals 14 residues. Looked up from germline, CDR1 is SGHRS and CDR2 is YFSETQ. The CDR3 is CASTPRGGYTEAFF. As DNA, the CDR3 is TGCGCCAGCACCCCCCGGGGGGGGTACACTGAAGCTTTCTTT.

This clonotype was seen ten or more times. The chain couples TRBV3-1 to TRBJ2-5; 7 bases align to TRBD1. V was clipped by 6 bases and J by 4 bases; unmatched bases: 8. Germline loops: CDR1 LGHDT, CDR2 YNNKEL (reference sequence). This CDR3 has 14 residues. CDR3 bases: TGTGCCAGCAGTCAAACACAGGGGAGAGAGACCCAGTACTTC. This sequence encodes CASSQTQGRETQYF.

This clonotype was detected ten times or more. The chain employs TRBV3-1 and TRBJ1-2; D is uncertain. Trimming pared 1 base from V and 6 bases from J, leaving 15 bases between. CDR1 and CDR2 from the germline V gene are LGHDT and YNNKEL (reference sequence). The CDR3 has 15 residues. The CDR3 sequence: CASSQGAGWSHGYTF. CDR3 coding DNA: TGTGCCAGCAGCCAAGGGGCGGGATGGTCCCATGGCTACACCTTC.

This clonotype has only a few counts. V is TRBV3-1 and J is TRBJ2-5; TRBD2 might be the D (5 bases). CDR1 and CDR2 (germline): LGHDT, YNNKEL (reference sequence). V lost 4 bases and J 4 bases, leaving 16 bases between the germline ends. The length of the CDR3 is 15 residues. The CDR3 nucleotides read TGTGCCAGCAGCCCCATAGAGCGGATAGCAGAGACCCAGTACTTC. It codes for CASSPIERIAETQYF.

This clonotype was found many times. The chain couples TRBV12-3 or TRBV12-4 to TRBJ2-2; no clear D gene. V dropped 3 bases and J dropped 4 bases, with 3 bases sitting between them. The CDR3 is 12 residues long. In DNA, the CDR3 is TGTGCCAGCAGTTTGGTCACCGGGGAGCTGTTTTTT. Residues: CASSLVTGELFF.

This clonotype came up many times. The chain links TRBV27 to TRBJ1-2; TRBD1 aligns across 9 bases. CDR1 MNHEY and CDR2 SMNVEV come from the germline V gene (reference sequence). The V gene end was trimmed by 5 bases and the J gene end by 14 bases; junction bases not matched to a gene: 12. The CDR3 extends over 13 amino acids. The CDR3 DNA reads TGTGCCAGCAGTCCCCCTACCCGGGACAGGGTTACCTTC. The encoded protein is CASSPPTRDRVTF.